The subject of this entry is one TCR beta chain. This specimen belongs to a study of blood T cell repertoires in COVID-19. Study-level information: Acute-phase and convalescent COVID-19 samples originated in the United States, Italy and Spain. T cells, B-cell-depleted T cells, or PBMCs provided the cDNA or gDNA that served as material.

Germline assignment: CDR1 MNHEY and CDR2 SVGAGI. Trimming stripped 9 bases from V and 3 bases from J, with 15 bases between. This CDR3 is 13 amino acids long. In the original workflow: Reference gene primer amplification gave estimated nucleated cell counts. Sequenced by immunoSEQ multiplex PCR; TCRdb stores in-frame clones only, minus some. Clone size and the V and J calls come from that table; the DNA yielded D and trimming. The table has about 180,000 clones, under 85% seen once. The chain carries TRBV6-5 and TRBJ2-7; D gene uncertain. This TCR came from a human donor in a cohort sampled during active COVID-19. Sequenced: peripheral blood. The CDR3 DNA reads as TGTGCCAGTTCCGTAGGCACTAACTACGAGCAGTACTTC. It is translated as CASSVGTNYEQYF.